The rows below give T cell receptor beta chains drawn from one sample of a study of blood T cell repertoires in COVID-19. Using immunoSEQ multiplex PCR, the repertoire was profiled, and TCRdb retains in-frame clones only, with some absent. Of about 270,000 clones listed, about 91% are singletons. Source material: PBMCs or T cells enriched from blood (not recorded which). The receptor source for this set is a woman in her thirties or forties with acute COVID-19. CDR3s include the opening cysteine and the closing phenylalanine or tryptophan. The D gene is left open where the match is weak. Part of the rows lack a size; the others show once, few, many or a class for expanded clones.

J gene | clone size | V gene | D gene | CDR3 protein | CDR3 DNA
TRBJ2-3 | . | TRBV19 | . | CASSTLEIQITDTQYF | TGTGCCAGTAGTACCTTAGAGATACAGATCACAGATACGCAGTATTTT
TRBJ2-7 | . | TRBV11-1 | . | CASSLSGYEQYF | TGTGCCAGCAGCCTCTCCGGGTACGAGCAGTACTTC
TRBJ2-3 | . | TRBV18 | . | CASSPGGDTQYF | TGTGCCAGCTCACCGGGGGGAGATACGCAGTATTTT
TRBJ1-2 | once | TRBV7-2 | . | CASSLAAPSNYGYTF | TGTGCCAGCAGCTTAGCAGCCCCTTCTAACTATGGCTACACCTTC
TRBJ2-2 | . | TRBV24-1 | . | CATSDAQGSGELFF | TGTGCCACCAGTGACGCACAGGGTTCCGGGGAGCTGTTTTTT
TRBJ2-1 | . | TRBV7-9 | . | CASSLADRNYNEQFF | TGTGCCAGCAGCTTAGCTGACAGAAACTACAATGAGCAGTTCTTC
TRBJ2-2 | . | TRBV11-2 | . | CASSFTNTGELFF | TGTGCCAGCAGCTTCACGAACACCGGGGAGCTGTTTTTT
TRBJ1-4 | . | TRBV18 | TRBD1 | CASSPDRVGEKLFF | TGTGCCAGCTCTCCTGACAGGGTTGGTGAAAAACTGTTTTTT
TRBJ1-2 | . | TRBV27 | TRBD1 | CASRGLRGLNYGYTF | TGTGCCAGCAGGGGATTGAGGGGGCTAAACTATGGCTACACCTTC
TRBJ2-5 | . | TRBV2 | TRBD2 | CASSEARLAGGGTQYF | TGTGCCAGCAGTGAAGCGCGGCTAGCGGGTGGAGGTACCCAGTACTTC
TRBJ2-2 | few | TRBV6-6 | TRBD2 | CASTSTSGRSTGELFF | TGTGCCAGCACCTCGACTAGCGGGAGAAGCACCGGGGAGCTGTTTTTT
TRBJ2-5 | . | TRBV27 | . | CASSLKSIGAATQYF | TGTGCCAGCAGTTTAAAGAGTATTGGGGCGGCGACCCAGTACTTC
TRBJ1-4 | . | TRBV5-1 | TRBD1 | CASSFQGQAGGEKLFF | TGCGCCAGCAGCTTCCAGGGACAGGCTGGGGGGGAAAAACTGTTTTTT
TRBJ2-1 | . | TRBV18 | . | CASSLQTINNEQFF | TGTGCCAGCTCACTTCAGACTATCAACAATGAGCAGTTCTTC
TRBJ1-1 | . | TRBV11-2 | . | CASSLDHQGWTEAFF | TGTGCCAGCAGCTTAGATCACCAGGGGTGGACTGAAGCTTTCTTT
TRBJ1-1 | . | TRBV11-3 | TRBD1 | CASIDPRDRGITEAFF | TGTGCCAGCATCGACCCGCGGGACAGGGGAATCACTGAAGCTTTCTTT
TRBJ2-5 | . | TRBV16 | . | CASSQSNKQETQYF | TGTGCCAGCAGCCAATCAAACAAACAAGAGACCCAGTACTTC
TRBJ2-2 | . | TRBV7-3 | TRBD1 | CASSFGTVPFTGELFF | TGTGCCAGCAGCTTCGGGACAGTCCCATTCACCGGGGAGCTGTTTTTT
TRBJ2-5 | few | TRBV7-6 | . | CASSLGQQETQYF | TGTGCCAGCAGCTTAGGACAGCAAGAGACCCAGTACTTC
TRBJ2-5 | . | TRBV3-1/TRBV3-2 | . | CASWPSGGTETQYF | TGTGCCAGCTGGCCGTCTGGTGGTACAGAGACCCAGTACTTC
TRBJ2-1 | . | TRBV2 | . | CASSDAGRTGNEQFF | TGTGCCAGCAGTGATGCGGGTCGAACGGGTAATGAGCAGTTCTTC
TRBJ1-1 | . | TRBV7-2 | . | CASSTQSGITNTEAFF | TGTGCCAGCAGCACACAGTCAGGGATTACGAACACTGAAGCTTTCTTT
TRBJ1-3 | . | TRBV30 | . | CAWSRQGRGNTIYF | TGTGCCTGGAGTCGTCAAGGGAGGGGAAACACCATATATTTT
TRBJ1-4 | . | TRBV5-1 | TRBD1 | CASSEGQGSRKLFF | TGCGCCAGCAGCGAGGGACAGGGCTCCCGGAAACTGTTTTTT
TRBJ1-2 | . | TRBV2 | . | CASSEGLGVNYGYTF | TGTGCCAGCAGTGAGGGACTGGGGGTTAACTATGGCTACACCTTC
TRBJ2-1 | . | TRBV20-1 | TRBD2 | CSASPGLAAYNEQFF | TGCAGTGCTAGTCCGGGACTAGCGGCCTACAATGAGCAGTTCTTC
TRBJ1-5 | once | TRBV4-1 | . | CASSHQSGRIRGQPQHF | TGCGCCAGCAGCCACCAATCCGGACGGATACGCGGGCAGCCCCAGCATTTT
TRBJ2-1 | . | TRBV18 | TRBD2 | CASSRRALTGGAYNEQFF | TGTGCCAGCTCCAGGAGGGCCCTTACGGGGGGAGCCTACAATGAGCAGTTCTTC
TRBJ1-1 | . | TRBV12-3/TRBV12-4 | . | CASSVFTEAFF | TGTGCCAGCAGCGTATTCACTGAAGCTTTCTTT
TRBJ1-1 | . | TRBV2 | . | CASTVYGGRSTEAFF | TGTGCCAGCACTGTCTACGGAGGGCGAAGCACTGAAGCTTTCTTT
TRBJ1-4 | . | TRBV7-9 | TRBD1 | CASSYAAGQYEKLFF | TGTGCCAGCAGCTATGCGGCGGGACAGTATGAAAAACTGTTTTTT
TRBJ2-2 | . | TRBV4-3 | . | CASSPHATGRANTGELFF | TGCGCCAGCAGCCCCCATGCAACGGGAAGGGCGAACACCGGGGAGCTGTTTTTT
TRBJ1-1 | . | TRBV28 | TRBD1 | CASSPKTGMGTEAFF | TGTGCCAGCAGCCCTAAGACAGGGATGGGCACTGAAGCTTTCTTT
TRBJ2-5 | . | TRBV7-2 | TRBD2 | CASSLRLAAEETQYF | TGTGCCAGCAGCTTAAGACTAGCGGCTGAAGAGACCCAGTACTTC
TRBJ2-1 | . | TRBV24-1 | . | CATSVNNEQFF | TGTGCCACCAGTGTCAACAATGAGCAGTTCTTC
TRBJ1-1 | . | TRBV11-2 | . | CASSLDGRGGEAFF | TGTGCCAGCAGCTTAGATGGCAGGGGTGGAGAAGCTTTCTTT
TRBJ2-1 | . | TRBV18 | TRBD2 | CASSPPSGRGDEQFF | TGTGCCAGCTCACCACCTAGCGGGAGGGGGGATGAGCAGTTCTTC
TRBJ2-1 | . | TRBV20-1 | . | CSAAPRYEQFF | TGCAGTGCTGCCCCTCGGTATGAGCAGTTCTTC
TRBJ1-1 | once | TRBV19 | . | CASSRQAQNTEAFF | TGTGCCAGTAGCCGACAGGCCCAGAACACTGAAGCTTTCTTT
TRBJ1-5 | . | TRBV19 | TRBD1 | CASTRTGARGNQPQHF | TGTGCCAGTACCCGGACAGGGGCCCGAGGAAATCAGCCCCAGCATTTT
TRBJ2-3 | . | TRBV18 | . | CASSPDGGADTQYF | TGTGCCAGCTCTCCAGACGGGGGAGCAGATACGCAGTATTTT
TRBJ2-1 | . | TRBV5-1 | TRBD2 | CASSLDLAGGKYNEQFF | TGCGCCAGCAGCTTGGATCTAGCGGGAGGGAAATACAATGAGCAGTTCTTC
TRBJ1-2 | . | TRBV28 | . | CASESQGLRGYTF | TGTGCCAGTGAGAGTCAGGGGCTGCGGGGCTACACCTTC
TRBJ2-2 | few | TRBV28 | TRBD2 | CASGDLRREGVGAGELFF | TGTGCCAGCGGAGATCTAAGGCGGGAGGGCGTGGGTGCCGGGGAGCTGTTTTTT
TRBJ2-1 | . | TRBV28 | TRBD2 | CASTLLAGGISPYNEQFF | TGTGCCAGCACCTTACTAGCGGGAGGAATCTCTCCGTACAATGAGCAGTTCTTC
TRBJ2-6 | . | TRBV10-3 | . | CAISPNSGANVLTF | TGTGCCATCAGCCCTAATTCTGGGGCCAACGTCCTGACTTTC
TRBJ2-7 | . | TRBV3-1/TRBV3-2 | . | CASRNQGFYEQYF | TGTGCCAGCAGGAATCAGGGCTTCTACGAGCAGTACTTC
TRBJ1-1 | . | TRBV13 | . | CASSSRREGAEAFF | TGTGCCAGCAGCTCCAGACGGGAGGGGGCTGAAGCTTTCTTT
TRBJ1-2 | . | TRBV5-6 | . | CASSLAEGLLGYTF | TGTGCCAGCAGCTTGGCAGAGGGATTGTTAGGCTACACCTTC
TRBJ2-1 | once | TRBV4-1 | TRBD2 | CASSQVAGAGDEQFF | TGCGCCAGCAGCCAAGTAGCGGGAGCCGGGGATGAGCAGTTCTTC
TRBJ1-1 | . | TRBV5-6 | . | CASSLWQGNTEAFF | TGTGCCAGCAGCTTGTGGCAGGGGAACACTGAAGCTTTCTTT